These T cell receptor beta chains were read from a single sample in a study of high-grade serous ovarian cancer treatment subgroups. Generated by immunoSEQ multiplex PCR, the TCRdb table keeps only in-frame clones and is missing some. The data contain 10,000 to 12,000 clones, roughly four fifths of them singletons. The sequenced material came from tumor tissue. The receptors here all came from a human donor with high-grade serous ovarian cancer. Both conserved end residues are part of each CDR3. The D gene is left open where the match is weak. The size entry is marked missing in some rows and otherwise reads once, few, many or a size class.

V	size	length	J	D	DNA	CDR3
TRBV4-1	-	16	TRBJ1-5	TRBD1	TGCGCCAGCAGCCCGTCGGACAGGGCAAGCAATCAGCCCCAGCATTTT	CASSPSDRASNQPQHF
TRBV5-1	-	14	TRBJ2-2	-	TGCGCCAGCAGCTTGGGGACATTAACCGGGGAGCTGTTTTTT	CASSLGTLTGELFF
TRBV4-1	-	16	TRBJ1-1	TRBD1	TGCGCCAGCAGCTACTACAGGGGGGGAAGGGACACTGAAGCTTTCTTT	CASSYYRGGRDTEAFF
TRBV15	-	16	TRBJ2-7	TRBD1	TGTGCCACCAGCAGAGGGACAGGCCTGAGCTCCTACGAGCAGTACTTC	CATSRGTGLSSYEQYF
TRBV19	-	15	TRBJ2-3	TRBD2	TGTGCCAGTAGTATTGGACTAGCGGCCACAGATACGCAGTATTTT	CASSIGLAATDTQYF
TRBV28	once	19	TRBJ2-3	TRBD2	TGTGCCAGCAGGCAAGCCGTGGGACTAGCGGGAGGTAGCACAGATACGCAGTATTTT	CASRQAVGLAGGSTDTQYF
TRBV9	-	20	TRBJ2-2	-	TGTGCCAGCAGCGTAGGGATAGGCGGGCGGGACAGTTCGAACACCGGGGAGCTGTTTTTT	CASSVGIGGRDSSNTGELFF
TRBV19	-	16	TRBJ2-2	TRBD2	TGTGCCAGTACGCCCGGGACTAGCGTTAACACCGGGGAGCTGTTTTTT	CASTPGTSVNTGELFF
TRBV2	-	12	TRBJ2-7	TRBD1	TGTGCCAGCAGTTCACAGGGGAACGAGCAGTACTTC	CASSSQGNEQYF
TRBV5-1	-	14	TRBJ1-5	-	TGCGCCAGCAGCCCAGGGGAGCGCAATCAGCCCCAGCATTTT	CASSPGERNQPQHF
TRBV9	-	14	TRBJ2-1	-	TGTGCCAGCAGCGTAGAAGACTCTCACAATGAGCAGTTCTTC	CASSVEDSHNEQFF
TRBV5-1	-	14	TRBJ2-4	TRBD1	TGCGCCAGCAGCTGGGACAGGGGAGCTGGCATTCAGTACTTC	CASSWDRGAGIQYF
TRBV30	-	13	TRBJ1-2	-	TGTGCCTGGAGTTGGGGGAACCTTTATGGCTACACCTTC	CAWSWGNLYGYTF
TRBV5-6	once	14	TRBJ2-7	TRBD2	TGTGCCAGCAGCTGGGGACTAGCGGACTACGAGCAGTACTTC	CASSWGLADYEQYF